This T cell receptor beta chain was captured in a study of T cell responses to AZD1222 COVID-19 vaccine. The study, taken as a whole, reports: Close to half of spike-specific TCRs reportedly recognize unmutated variant regions. The study found Spike-specific TCR breadth and depth rose after two AZD1222 doses. It was only after the peak T cell response that any repertoires were sampled. It should be noted that donors were predominantly white British and more often female, and clonal diversity was possibly underestimated.

On this clone itself: The target antigen is unknown.

V dropped 2 bases and J dropped 5; count of bases not matched to a gene: 15. From germline, CDR1 is SGHDN and CDR2 FVKESK. The CDR3 loop spans 18 amino acids. TCRdb's table, derived via immunoSEQ multiplex PCR, lists solely in-frame clones and lacks some. Found here are about 82,000 clones, 80% to 90% of them singletons; the top ten hold 15% to 20%. Sequencing was performed on peripheral blood, taken 28 days after the second AZD1222 dose. The chain employs TRBV14 and TRBJ2-7, with 10 bases fitting TRBD2. The sequence was obtained from an adult who received the AZD1222 COVID-19 vaccine. The CDR3 loop reads CASSQRTRAGGFRDEQYF. CDR3 nucleotides: TGTGCCAGCAGCCAACGAACTCGAGCGGGGGGGTTTCGGGACGAGCAGTACTTC.